This paragraph covers one T cell receptor (beta chain) sequence. Method: immunoSEQ multiplex PCR; TCRdb's copy keeps in-frame clones and lacks some. In the table there are about 150,000 clones, around 84% of which are singletons. This record belongs to a study of blood T cell repertoires in COVID-19. Study summary: Collection of acute and convalescent COVID-19 samples took place in the United States, Italy and Spain.

Germline V gene data show CDR1 as LNHDA and CDR2 as SQIVND (reference sequence). The CDR3 spans 15 residues. Trimming cost V 5 bases and J 6 bases, with 17 bases left between them. This rearrangement joins TRBV19 to TRBJ1-5, with D tentatively TRBD1 (5 bases). This sequence was found in a woman aged 50 to 60 who had recovered from COVID-19. The sequenced material came from PBMCs or T cells enriched from blood (not recorded which). Written as DNA, the CDR3 is TGTGCCAGTAGTGGTGGACGGGGGATATCTCAGCCCCAGCATTTT. Amino acids: CASSGGRGISQPQHF.